Sequencing of this T cell receptor (beta chain) was carried out in a study of CD4 T cells in relation to SARS-CoV-2 and coronaviruses (dated by TCRdb to about 2021). About the investigation overall: Patient-derived lymphoblastoid cell lines were used to map the HLA restriction of shared crossreactive spike epitopes. At the level of individual TCR clonotypes, the study measured memory CD4+ T cell crossreactivity between SARS-CoV-2 spike protein and common cold coronavirus spike proteins. The Adaptive Biotechnologies TCR-sequencing kit was used to sequence samples from a few pre-COVID donors and the naive versus memory experiments, whereas other data were Illumina-based. A different, Illumina-based TCR-beta assay was used to sequence expansion assays from other donors in the study. Overall study outcomes, separate from this receptor: Naive versus memory sequencing indicated that memory recall responses, rather than primary responses primed during culture, are detected by the assay. Because the crossreactivity analysis focused on spike protein, crossreactivity against other viral proteins was not assessed. Small numbers of patients and of tested TCRs were a limitation of the study. Significantly weaker SARS-CoV-2-driven expansion was shown by crossreactive clones than by monoreactive clones, consistent with antigenic imprinting. Around two thirds of donors had memory CD4+ clonotypes that crossrecognized SARS-CoV-2 and at least one common cold coronavirus spike. No donor contributed both pre-pandemic and post-infection samples, which limited tracing the source of pre-existing responses.

As concerns this clone: Its antigen is still unknown. Nothing much larger sits one base from this clone, and base qualities are not available.

CD4+ T cells from unexposed donors were collected before the COVID-19 pandemic (2011-2018). Naive and memory CD4+ T cells were separated from cryopreserved PBMCs by CD4 enrichment followed by EasySep naive CD4+ T cell enrichment. Leukapheresis product for the unexposed donors was bought commercially. PBMCs were isolated from leukapheresis product or whole blood by Ficoll-Paque PLUS gradient centrifugation. The PBMCs went either fresh into the expansion assay or into cryopreservation at -140 degrees C. The QIAamp Micro DNA Kit was used to extract genomic DNA from the CD4+ T cells. Deep-resolution immunoSEQ TCR-beta sequencing was performed on DNA from uncultured naive and memory CD4+ T cells. On the study's bioinformatics: During preprocessing, nonproductive sequences were discarded, as were any CDR3s that did not begin with C, did not end with F or W, or were shorter than 7 amino acids. Cultured and uncultured naive and memory CD4+ repertoires were searched for previously identified spike- and CEF-reactive CDR3s. After three terminal residues were trimmed from each end, CDR3 homology was quantified as pairwise Levenshtein distance using the stringdist R package. TCRdb took this table from immuneACCESS and kept in-frame rearrangements with V and J called. Such tables lack part of the clones; where checked against another copy, unresolved V genes explain under half of the gap, and the rest is unexplained. That table supplies the V and J calls and clone size; D and trimming were determined from the DNA. The sample yields 55,000 to 70,000 clones; 85% to 95% were counted once. In total, the top ten clones hold roughly 0.21% of the sample.

The CDR3 starts with the cysteine, ends with the phenylalanine, and has 17 residues. Only the CDR3 region is kept as DNA, spanning 51 bases read in frame from base 1. Compared with germline, V lacks 3 bases and J lacks 2 bases; bases without a gene match: 9. The germline V gene (reference sequence) yields LNHDA for CDR1 and SQIVND for CDR2. This chain joins TRBV19 to TRBJ2-3; TRBD1 matches 9 bases in the middle. This receptor was taken from a human donor in good health. Sequencing input: naive CD4+ T cells from PBMCs. This sample's cell subset or site label indicates: naive CD4+ T cells isolated by negative enrichment. The CDR3 loop reads CASSMRGQGLYTDTQYF. The base sequence is TGTGCCAGTAGTATGCGGGGACAGGGACTGTACACAGATACGCAGTATTTT.